These T cell receptor beta chains were read from a single sample in a study of beta chain features in type 1 diabetes. Some clones are missing from TCRdb's copy, which holds only in-frame ones; the method was immunoSEQ multiplex PCR. The sample has 150,000 to 200,000 clones; 6.5% to 10% are singletons. Sequences were obtained from central memory CD4+ T cells from blood. These receptors were taken from a woman aged 18-35 years with type 1 diabetes. Each CDR3 is given with its conserved first and last residue. Each record gives: V gene, CDR3 protein.

>TRBV5-1
CASSLRQDKNIQYF
>TRBV15
CATSRAGQEYEQYF
>TRBV4-3
CASSQLDSQGGELFF
>TRBV6-5
CAISAMNTGELFF
>TRBV28
CASGKDRRVSVEQYF
>TRBV25-1
CASSEGRIFTNEQFF
>TRBV5-6
CASTGVDTGELFF
>TRBV27
CASSRAPLLDGYTF
>TRBV19
CASSRLAGVSTDTQYF
>TRBV10-3
CAISGQGAKDTQYF
>TRBV7-2
CASSLTDYNEQFF
>TRBV21-1
CASSKAERSSYEQYF
>TRBV14
CASSQLRSGANVLTF
>TRBV9
CASSVEGQGITEQYF
>TRBV30
CAWRRFGQSAYYGYTF
>TRBV20-1
CSAADRQAFF
>TRBV6-6
CASSDGGNQPQHF
>TRBV12-5
CASGLGSQRGEQFF
>TRBV5-6
CASSLRRTGATNEKLFF
>TRBV28
CASTSGVASHF
>TRBV4-3
CASSQELGTSGGWVYEQYF
>TRBV6-5
CASSYWTGRSTEAFF
>TRBV5-6
CASSLERTGGDTGELFF
>TRBV5-1
CASSFRVNPSGANVLTF
>TRBV29-1
CSVRTGGGYGYTF
>TRBV4-3
CASSQDWASGRYNEQFF
>TRBV19
CASRGAENAYEQYF
>TRBV7-2
CASSFSLAGGSLDTQYF
>TRBV9
CASSLQGRSNEKLFF